These 30 T cell receptor beta chains were all obtained from the same sample, sequenced in a study of metastatic and nonmetastatic thyroid tumors. TCRdb re-processed the PCR reads through MiXCR. The sample shows over 40,000 clones, about 25% of them seen only once. Each patient came to thyroid surgery without any prior treatment (of any kind). Sequencing input: blood. The receptors were gathered from a male donor with papillary thyroid cancer or a benign thyroid nodule (not recorded which). Some clones in this sample may be carry-over from other donors' samples.

Many counts were recorded for this clone. The rearrangement uses TRBV5-1 and TRBJ1-5; 8 bases map to TRBD1. The V gene end was trimmed by 7 bases and the J gene end by 3 bases; junction bases not matched to a gene: 15. The CDR3 contains 17 residues. Germline assignment: CDR1 SGHRS and CDR2 YFSETQ. The CDR3 DNA follows: TGCGCCAGCGGAGGGGCCTGCCGGGACAGGTACAATCAGCCCCAGCATTTT. It encodes CASGGACRDRYNQPQHF. Filled out from reference TRBV5-1 and TRBJ1-5, the complete variable domain reads KAGVTQTPRYLIKTRGQQVTLSCSPISGHRSVSWYQQTPGQGLQFLFEYFSETQRNKGNFPGRFSGRQFSNSRSEMNVSTLELGDSALYLCASGGACRDRYNQPQHFGDGTRLSIL.

This clone was picked up a small number of times. The chain employs TRBV20-1 and TRBJ2-1; possible D gene TRBD1, 6 bases. V lost 5 bases and J lost 5, with 13 bases in between. The CDR3 length is 13 residues. Germline assignment: CDR1 DFQATT and CDR2 SNEGSKA (reference sequence). For the CDR3, the DNA is TGCAGTGCTGGGGGCCGAGGGCACAATGAGCAGTTCTTC. Its translation is CSAGGRGHNEQFF.

A note on this clone: One junction end disagrees with the germline gene, perhaps due to a read error. The rearrangement joins TRBV6-5 to TRBJ2-5; maybe TRBD2 (5 bases). Germline assignment: CDR1 MNHEY and CDR2 SVGAGI. The CDR3 consists of 12 residues. The CDR3 DNA follows: TGTACCAGCAGTTCTGGACTAGAGACCCAGTACTTC. Protein sequence: CTSSSGLETQYF.

This clone showed up just a few times. The rearrangement links TRBV4-2 to TRBJ2-1; 13 nucleotides agree with TRBD2. The CDR3 has 17 amino acids. With V trimmed by 4 bases and J by 0 bases, 3 bases remained unmatched. CDR1 and CDR2 (germline): LGHNA, YNFKEQ. Written as DNA, the CDR3 is TGTGCCAGCAGCCCCCGGACTAGCGGGGGCTCCTACAATGAGCAGTTCTTC. Its protein is CASSPRTSGGSYNEQFF.

CDR3 DNA sequence: TGTGCCAGCAGTTTATCAGGGAACCAAGAGACCCAGTACTTC. As protein: CASSLSGNQETQYF. V gene TRBV28 combines with J gene TRBJ2-5; the D gene is possibly TRBD1 (5 bases). V was pared by 1 base and J by 0 bases, with 6 bases between. The CDR3 is made up of 14 amino acids. Germline V lookup: CDR1 MDHEN, CDR2 SYDVKM.

This clone was seen repeatedly, ten times or more. J is TRBJ2-3 and V is TRBV28; 7 bases are a match to TRBD2. After removal of 4 bases from V and 0 bases from J, the junction contained 10 bases not matched to a gene. Germline lookup yields CDR1 MDHEN and CDR2 SYDVKM. The CDR3 totals 17 residues. The CDR3 sequence is CASSSTSPLLSTDTQYF. The CDR3 region has the DNA TGTGCCAGCAGTTCGACTAGCCCGCTATTGAGCACAGATACGCAGTATTTT.

The chain combines TRBV30 with TRBJ1-6, with D unresolved. Trimming stripped 0 bases from V and 9 bases from J, with 12 bases between. The CDR3 sequence is 14 residues long. The germline CDR1 and CDR2 sequences are GTSNPN and SVGIG (reference sequence). The CDR3 region is CAWSVGREGSPLHF. CDR3 DNA sequence: TGTGCCTGGAGTGTGGGCCGGGAAGGTTCACCCCTCCACTTT.

V and J are TRBV11-2 and TRBJ2-7, with TRBD1 matching over 9 bases. With V trimmed by 5 bases and J by 6 bases, 14 bases remained unmatched. The V gene's germline CDR1 is SGHAT and CDR2 FQNNGV. This CDR3 comprises 16 residues. The CDR3 bases are TGTGCCAGCAGCCTACTAAGGGGACAGGGAGGCCGCGAGCAGTACTTC. Protein sequence: CASSLLRGQGGREQYF. Full variable domain (rest looked up from reference TRBV11-2 and TRBJ2-7): EAGVAQSPRYKIIEKRQSVAFWCNPISGHATLYWYQQILGQGPKLLIQFQNNGVVDDSQLPKDRFSAERLKGVDSTLKIQPAKLEDSAVYLCASSLLRGQGGREQYFGPGTRLTVT.

This clone has only a few counts. V is TRBV25-1 and J is TRBJ1-4; the D gene is possibly TRBD1 (6 bases). The germline V gene has CDR1 MGHDK and CDR2 SYGVNS. The V gene lost 5 bases and the J gene lost 3 bases, with 16 bases spanning the gap. The CDR3 consists of 16 residues. CDR3 nucleotides: TGTGCCAGCAGTCGTAAGCGGGGGCGTCCTAATGAAAAACTGTTTTTT. Translation: CASSRKRGRPNEKLFF.

This clone has a count of ten or more. Possible read error: a much larger clone is one base away. Distinct nucleotide sequences in the sample also encode this CDR3. The rearrangement links TRBV7-2 to TRBJ2-7; D remains unclear. In germline, CDR1 is SGHTA, CDR2 FQGNSA. The CDR3 runs 14 residues. Trimming left V 3 bases short and J 3 bases short, with 12 bases between. The CDR3 coding sequence is TGTGCCAGCAGCTTCCGGACGAGCAGCTACGAGCAGTACTTC. As protein: CASSFRTSSYEQYF.

The chain recombines TRBV9 with TRBJ1-1; the D gene is possibly TRBD1 (5 bases). This CDR3 comprises 13 residues. The V gene lost 4 bases and the J gene lost 11 bases, with 18 bases spanning the gap. CDR1 is SGDLS, CDR2 YYNGEE, per germline. CDR3 bases: TGTGCCAGCAGCCCCGGGGGTGGGAGTGGGGCTTTCTTT. It translates to CASSPGGGSGAFF.

This clone has a count of ten or more. This chain connects TRBV6-1 to TRBJ1-1; 9 positions match TRBD1. CDR3 length: 16 amino acids. Germline CDR1 reads MNHNS; CDR2 reads SASEGT. The V segment lost 7 bases and the J segment 3 bases; nucleotides outside the gene matches: 12. The CDR3 nucleotides are TGTGCCAGCATGGCCGGATGGACAGGGGAATACACTGAAGCTTTCTTT. This translates into CASMAGWTGEYTEAFF.

V gene TRBV6-1 combines with J gene TRBJ1-5; no clear D. Between the trimmed V and J ends, which lost 0 bases and 1 base, there was a span of 7 bases. The V gene's germline CDR1 is MNHNS and CDR2 SASEGT. CDR3 length: 15 amino acids. The CDR3 protein is CASSEAGGSNQPQHF. The CDR3 DNA follows: TGTGCCAGCAGTGAAGCGGGCGGAAGCAATCAGCCCCAGCATTTT.

By share, this clone ranks as medium-sized. The rearrangement uses TRBV18 and TRBJ2-2, with 8 bases identical to TRBD1. The CDR3 is 16 residues long. Looked up from germline, CDR1 is KGHSH and CDR2 is LQKENI. Trimming at V came to 3 bases and at J to 6 bases, leaving 9 bases not matched to a gene. The CDR3 sequence: CASSPATGGLAGELFF. CDR3 nucleotide sequence: TGTGCCAGCTCACCGGCAACAGGGGGGTTGGCCGGGGAGCTGTTTTTT. The variable domain in full, completed from reference TRBV18 and TRBJ2-2, reads NAGVMQNPRHLVRRRGQEARLRCSPMKGHSHVYWYRQLPEEGLKFMVYLQKENIIDESGMPKERFSAEFPKEGPSILRIQQVVRGDSAAYFCASSPATGGLAGELFFGEGSRLTVL.

By proportion, this clone is medium-sized. This rearrangement joins TRBV3-1 to TRBJ1-2; D is ambiguous. Germline V lookup: CDR1 LGHDT, CDR2 YNNKEL (reference sequence). The V end lost 1 base, the J end lost 4 bases, and 10 bases lay between the germline ends. CDR3 length equals 14 residues. CDR3 nucleotides: TGTGCCAGCAGCCAAGCCAGTGGATTCTATGGCTACACCTTC. It codes for CASSQASGFYGYTF.

This clone was seen only a few times. The J gene is TRBJ1-6, the V gene TRBV27, with D hard to call. The germline gives CDR1 MNHEY, CDR2 SMNVEV (reference sequence). This CDR3 is 17 amino acids long. V lost 1 base, J lost 1 base, and 11 bases lay in between. CDR3 loop: CASSLLRAGSYNSPLHF. DNA of the CDR3: TGTGCCAGCAGTTTATTAAGGGCAGGTTCCTATAATTCACCCCTCCACTTT.

The genes are TRBV6-2 or TRBV6-3 and TRBJ2-5; D not certain. Germline values: CDR1 MNHEY, CDR2 SVGEGT. With 8 bases removed from V and 5 bases from J, the gap between germline ends came to 12 bases. There are 12 residues in the CDR3. The CDR3 region has the DNA TGTGCCAGCTCAACCACACGGGAGACCCAGTACTTC. Amino acid sequence: CASSTTRETQYF.

This clone was seen repeatedly, ten times or more. This rearrangement joins TRBV25-1 to TRBJ2-1, with 11 positions matching TRBD2. The V gene end was trimmed by 6 bases and the J gene end by 9 bases; junction bases not matched to a gene: 10. Germline-derived CDR1 and CDR2 are MGHDK and SYGVNS. The CDR3 loop spans 15 amino acids. The CDR3 loop is CASRETSGKVGEQFF. The DNA for the CDR3 is TGTGCCAGCAGAGAGACTAGCGGGAAGGTGGGTGAGCAGTTCTTC.

In this sample, this clone turned up many times. The V call is TRBV6-1, the J call TRBJ2-1; 15 nucleotides match TRBD2. The CDR3 covers 15 residues. Germline trimming cut 8 bases from V and 4 bases from J; bases unmatched to any gene: 3. The germline V gene has CDR1 MNHNS and CDR2 SASEGT. As DNA, the CDR3 is TGTGCCAGCGGGGGACTAGCGGGAGGATACAATGAGCAGTTCTTC. Its protein is CASGGLAGGYNEQFF.

V is TRBV30 and J is TRBJ1-2, with D perhaps TRBD1 (5 bases). Germline V lookup: CDR1 GTSNPN, CDR2 SVGIG (reference sequence). CDR3 length: 13 residues. V gave up 8 bases and J gave up 3 bases, with 16 bases separating them. CDR3 in DNA: TGTGCCCGTCAGGGTCGGGCGGACTATGGCTACACCTTC. It codes for CARQGRADYGYTF. Filled out from reference TRBV30 and TRBJ1-2, the complete variable domain reads SQTIHQWPATLVQPVGSPLSLECTVEGTSNPNLYWYRQAAGRGLQLLFYSVGIGQISSEVPQNLSASRPQDRQFILSSKKLLLSDSGFYLCARQGRADYGYTFGSGTRLTVV.

This clone was seen repeatedly, ten times or more. The V gene is TRBV28, the J gene TRBJ2-1, with D hard to call. This CDR3 has 11 residues. Germline V CDR1 and CDR2: MDHEN, SYDVKM. V dropped 5 bases and J dropped 12 bases, with 11 bases sitting between them. The CDR3 DNA follows: TGTGCCAGCAGTCGACATTGGGGGCAGTTCTTC. The encoded protein is CASSRHWGQFF.

This clone was counted a few times. This sequence joins TRBV11-2 and TRBJ1-1, with a tentative D call TRBD1 (5 bases). CDR3 length: 21 residues. V lost 0 bases and J lost 0, with 26 bases in between. Germline values: CDR1 SGHAT, CDR2 FQNNGV. This CDR3 is CASSLDPRTNGSELVNTEAFF. The CDR3 DNA reads TGTGCCAGCAGCTTAGATCCCCGGACAAACGGTTCGGAGCTAGTGAACACTGAAGCTTTCTTT.

There are many counts of this clone. The rearrangement links TRBV3-1 to TRBJ1-5, with a tentative D call TRBD1 (5 bases). The CDR3 consists of 15 residues. Trimming took 1 base from V and 7 from J, leaving 14 bases between them. CDR1 and CDR2 (germline): LGHDT, YNNKEL (reference sequence). CDR3 loop: CASSQVKGIGQPQHF. CDR3 coding DNA: TGTGCCAGCAGCCAAGTAAAGGGGATCGGCCAGCCCCAGCATTTT.

Many counts were recorded for this clone. The chain couples TRBV11-1 to TRBJ2-3; 8 bases are shared with TRBD1. J was trimmed by 2 bases and V by 5 bases; bases with no gene match: 12. CDR1 and CDR2 from the germline V gene are SGHAT and FQDESV (reference sequence). The CDR3 spans 17 residues. The CDR3 DNA reads TGTGCCAGCAGCCCCCCGACAGGGGTGAGGGCCACAGATACGCAGTATTTT. Translated, it gives CASSPPTGVRATDTQYF.

The chain uses TRBV11-2 and TRBJ2-3; 10 nucleotides agree with TRBD2. V dropped 5 bases and J dropped 5; count of bases not matched to a gene: 10. Germline lookup yields CDR1 SGHAT and CDR2 FQNNGV. The CDR3 runs to 16 residues. The CDR3 loop reads CASSPWLAGAVDTQYF. CDR3 coding DNA: TGTGCCAGCAGCCCCTGGCTAGCGGGAGCGGTAGATACGCAGTATTTT.

By sample fraction, this clone is medium-sized. V gene TRBV6-1 combines with J gene TRBJ1-1, with D unresolved. Germline V CDR1 and CDR2: MNHNS, SASEGT. This CDR3 has 14 residues. Trimming took 6 bases from V and 1 from J, leaving 12 bases between them. The CDR3 here is CASSSDAPNTEAFF. In nucleotides, the CDR3 is TGTGCCAGCAGCTCAGACGCCCCGAACACTGAAGCTTTCTTT.

This clone was observed many times. This sequence joins TRBV28 and TRBJ1-2; D not resolved. CDR3 length: 13 amino acids. CDR1 MDHEN and CDR2 SYDVKM come from the germline V gene. V was clipped by 3 bases and J by 7 bases, with 12 bases between them. The CDR3, as DNA: TGTGCCAGCAGTTTGCCGACACTGCCTGGCTACACCTTC. Protein sequence: CASSLPTLPGYTF.

This clone was detected only a few times. V usage is TRBV2 and J usage is TRBJ2-7, with 9 bases that match TRBD2. V lost 6 bases to trimming and J lost 6 bases; unmatched junction nucleotides: 9. This CDR3 is 14 amino acids long. The germline V gene encodes CDR1 SNHLY and CDR2 FYNNEI. This CDR3 is CASSVSGSTGEQYF. CDR3 DNA sequence: TGTGCCAGCAGCGTTAGCGGGAGTACGGGCGAGCAGTACTTC.

This clone occurred a few times. The gene calls are TRBV10-3 and TRBJ2-1, with TRBD2 as a possible D gene (6 bases). Per germline, CDR1 ENHRY and CDR2 SYGVKD. This CDR3 comprises 14 residues. Trimming took 0 bases from V and 8 from J, leaving 11 bases between them. The CDR3 here is CAISESRGGDEQFF. DNA for the CDR3: TGTGCCATCAGTGAGTCGAGAGGAGGGGATGAGCAGTTCTTC.

This clone was detected a few times. V gene TRBV7-8 combines with J gene TRBJ1-2; D remains unclear. CDR1 is SGHVS, CDR2 FQNEAQ, per germline. The germline V and J ends were trimmed by 10 bases and 8 bases, with 8 bases remaining between them. The CDR3 is made up of 9 amino acids. CDR3 amino acids: CAKLGGYTF. CDR3 nucleotides: TGTGCCAAGTTGGGAGGCTACACCTTC.